A single sample is the source of the 21 T cell receptor beta chains below, sequenced in a study of blood T cell repertoires in COVID-19. TCRdb keeps only in-frame clones here, not all; method: immunoSEQ multiplex PCR. The sample lists around 310,000 clones; around nine tenths were seen once. The sample comprised PBMCs or T cells enriched from blood (not recorded which). The source is a woman aged 40 to 50 who had recovered from COVID-19.

This sequence joins TRBV7-8 and TRBJ2-5, with 12 bases aligning to TRBD2. Unmatched junction bases numbered 4, after V lost 4 bases and J lost 4 bases. The germline gives CDR1 SGHVS, CDR2 FQNEAQ. The CDR3 is 15 residues long. The CDR3 DNA is TGTGCCAGCAGCTCCCTAGCGGGGGGGGCAGAGACCCAGTACTTC. This encodes CASSSLAGGAETQYF. Looking up the rest from reference TRBV7-8 and TRBJ2-5 gives the full variable domain: GAGVSQSPRYKVAKRGQDVALRCDPISGHVSLFWYQQALGQGPEFLTYFQNEAQLDKSGLPSDRFFAERPEGSVSTLKIQRTQQEDSAVYLCASSSLAGGAETQYFGPGTRLLVL.

The genes are TRBV28 and TRBJ2-2; 9 positions match TRBD1. Germline CDR1 and CDR2: MDHEN and SYDVKM. J lost 7 bases, V lost 0 bases, and 15 bases had no gene match. The CDR3 consists of 19 residues. The CDR3 DNA follows: TGTGCCAGCAGTTTATGGCCCCCGGGACAGGGTCCCTCTGGCGGGGAGCTGTTTTTT. It codes for CASSLWPPGQGPSGGELFF.

V and J are TRBV6-2 or TRBV6-3 and TRBJ1-4; D is unclear. The V and J ends lost 8 bases and 8 bases respectively, with 12 bases between them. The CDR3 has 12 residues. Germline V gene lookup returns CDR1 MNHEY and CDR2 SVGEGT. CDR3 sequence: CASGLRGEKLFF. The CDR3 coding sequence is TGTGCCAGCGGTTTGAGAGGAGAAAAACTGTTTTTT.

Regarding this clone: Other DNA sequences within the sample encode an identical CDR3. The chain is built from TRBV19 and TRBJ1-5; D uncertain. The ends were cut back, 3 bases at V and 1 base at J, with 7 bases in the middle. The CDR3 has 14 amino acids. CDR1 and CDR2 from the germline V gene are LNHDA and SQIVND (reference sequence). The CDR3 DNA follows: TGTGCCAGTAGTATCGTACAGAGCAATCAGCCCCAGCATTTT. It specifies CASSIVQSNQPQHF.

This clone was counted at least ten times. The J gene is TRBJ2-2, the V gene TRBV9; 7 nucleotides align to TRBD1. J lost 4 bases, V lost 3 bases, and 9 bases had no gene match. The CDR3 covers 16 residues. From germline, CDR1 is SGDLS and CDR2 YYNGEE. CDR3 in DNA: TGTGCCAGCAGCGCCCCCTCGGGACAGTTCACCGGGGAGCTGTTTTTT. Amino acid sequence: CASSAPSGQFTGELFF.

This rearrangement joins TRBV30 to TRBJ1-4; D remains ambiguous. Germline CDR1 reads GTSNPN; CDR2 reads SVGIG (reference sequence). V lost 3 bases to trimming and J lost 8 bases, with 19 bases between them. This CDR3 contains 15 residues. The CDR3 sequence is CAWRTGFGDHEKLFF. Written as DNA, the CDR3 is TGTGCCTGGAGAACGGGATTCGGAGACCACGAAAAACTGTTTTTT.

Notes on this clone: One end of the junction fails to match germline, which may point to a read error. This sample also contains other DNA sequences that code for the same CDR3. The J gene is TRBJ2-7, the V gene TRBV7-9; 11 nucleotides align to TRBD2. Per the germline V gene, CDR1 is SEHNR and CDR2 is FQNEAQ (reference sequence). The CDR3 consists of 13 residues. CDR3 nucleotides: TGTGCCAGCAGCCTAGCGGGAGGCTACGAGCAGTACTTC. Translated, it gives CASSLAGGYEQYF.

CDR3: CASGFRTGLVNTEAFF. CDR3 sequence (DNA): TGTGCTAGTGGTTTCCGGACAGGTTTAGTGAACACTGAAGCTTTCTTT. The chain combines TRBV12-5 with TRBJ1-1, with 7 bases matching TRBD1. This CDR3 is built from 16 residues. J was trimmed by 0 bases and V by 3 bases; bases with no gene match: 7. Germline CDR1 reads LGHNT; CDR2 reads FRNRAP.

The V call is TRBV9, the J call TRBJ2-7; 7 bases match TRBD1. With V trimmed by 4 bases and J by 1 base, 5 bases remained unmatched. The germline gives CDR1 SGDLS, CDR2 YYNGEE. This CDR3 contains 14 residues. The CDR3 DNA reads as TGTGCCAGCAGCTTGGGACAGCTTTCCTACGAGCAGTACTTC. This sequence encodes CASSLGQLSYEQYF.

The genes are TRBV27 and TRBJ2-3, with 11 bases matching TRBD1. Trimming cost V 5 bases and J 9 bases; bases outside gene matches: 4. Germline V gives CDR1 MNHEY, CDR2 SMNVEV (reference sequence). The CDR3 is 13 residues long. The CDR3 DNA follows: TGTGCCAGCAGTCCGGACAGGGGGCAAACGCAGTATTTT. As protein: CASSPDRGQTQYF.

This clone has only a few counts. This chain links TRBV29-1 with TRBJ1-1; possibly TRBD1 for D (6 bases). The CDR3 covers 12 residues. CDR1 and CDR2 from the germline V gene are SQVTM and ANQGSEA. V dropped 7 bases and J dropped 6 bases, with 15 bases sitting between them. The CDR3: CSAHGRGAEAFF. The CDR3 DNA reads TGCAGCGCGCACGGCAGGGGTGCTGAAGCTTTCTTT.

The genes are TRBV9 and TRBJ1-5; the match to TRBD1 covers 10 bases. The CDR3 totals 15 residues. Germline V CDR1 and CDR2: SGDLS, YYNGEE. Trimming took 3 bases from V and 6 from J; bases not matched to a gene: 6. Here the CDR3 reads CASSARQGAGQPQHF. The CDR3 bases are TGTGCCAGCAGCGCCAGACAGGGGGCTGGTCAGCCCCAGCATTTT.

The chain combines TRBV7-3 with TRBJ1-1; D is uncertain. The CDR3 runs 14 residues. Germline V lookup: CDR1 SGHTA, CDR2 FQGTGA. Trimming pared 5 bases from V and 3 bases from J, leaving 13 bases between. As DNA, the CDR3 is TGTGCCAGCAGCCGTGGACGGGAGGACACTGAAGCTTTCTTT. Its protein is CASSRGREDTEAFF. Together with reference TRBV7-3 and TRBJ1-1, the CDR3 gives the full variable domain: GAGVSQTPSNKVTEKGKYVELRCDPISGHTALYWYRQSLGQGPEFLIYFQGTGAADDSGLPNDRFFAVRPEGSVSTLKIQRTERGDSAVYLCASSRGREDTEAFFGQGTRLTVV.

The sample holds one count of this clone. V gene TRBV25-1 combines with J gene TRBJ1-4; 7 bases line up with TRBD1. The ends lost 6 bases at V and 7 bases at J; junction bases unmatched: 2. Germline lookup yields CDR1 MGHDK and CDR2 SYGVNS. CDR3 length: 12 residues. The CDR3 here is CASRQGTEKLFF. Written as DNA, the CDR3 is TGTGCCAGCAGACAGGGGACTGAAAAACTGTTTTTT. Looking up the rest from reference TRBV25-1 and TRBJ1-4 gives the full variable domain: EADIYQTPRYLVIGTGKKITLECSQTMGHDKMYWYQQDPGMELHLIHYSYGVNSTEKGDLSSESTVSRIRTEHFPLTLESARPSHTSQYLCASRQGTEKLFFGSGTQLSVL.

This chain connects TRBV6-2 or TRBV6-3 to TRBJ2-5; D gene unclear. CDR3 size: 14 residues. The germline gives CDR1 MNHEY, CDR2 SVGEGT. With 3 bases removed from V and 3 bases from J, the gap between germline ends came to 11 bases. CDR3 loop: CASSYLVQKETQYF. The CDR3, as DNA: TGTGCCAGCAGTTATTTGGTCCAGAAAGAGACCCAGTACTTC.

The chain joins TRBV29-1 to TRBJ2-3, with 14 bases aligning to TRBD2. Germline loops: CDR1 SQVTM, CDR2 ANQGSEA. V dropped 7 bases and J dropped 0; count of bases not matched to a gene: 12. The CDR3 consists of 18 residues. This chain's CDR3 is CSAQGGLAGASSTDTQYF. In DNA, the CDR3 is TGCAGCGCCCAAGGGGGACTAGCGGGGGCCTCTAGCACAGATACGCAGTATTTT.

This clone showed up just once. V gene TRBV7-2 combines with J gene TRBJ2-1, with 7 bases that match TRBD1. This CDR3 is 14 amino acids long. Unmatched junction bases numbered 4, after V lost 4 bases and J lost 4 bases. The V gene's germline CDR1 is SGHTA and CDR2 FQGNSA. The DNA for the CDR3 is TGTGCCAGCAGCTCATTACAGGGGTACAATGAGCAGTTCTTC. The encoded protein is CASSSLQGYNEQFF.

This chain connects TRBV29-1 to TRBJ2-3, with no clear D. This CDR3 is 11 amino acids long. Germline V gives CDR1 SQVTM, CDR2 ANQGSEA. Trimming took 4 bases from V and 5 from J, leaving 7 bases between them. In nucleotides, the CDR3 is TGCAGCGTTGTAGCTGTAGATACGCAGTATTTT. Protein sequence: CSVVAVDTQYF.

V gene TRBV3-1 (or the pseudogene TRBV3-2) combines with J gene TRBJ2-1, with 7 bases that match TRBD1. The J segment lost 0 bases and the V segment lost 9 bases, leaving 11 bases of the junction unmatched. The CDR3 runs to 16 residues. Per the germline V gene, CDR1 is LGHDT and CDR2 is YNNKEL (reference sequence). The CDR3 protein is CARLGQTPHSYNEQFF. As DNA, the CDR3 is TGTGCCAGATTGGGACAGACTCCACACTCCTACAATGAGCAGTTCTTC.

The J gene is TRBJ1-3, the V gene TRBV6-5; D gene ambiguous. This CDR3 spans 15 amino acids. CDR1 MNHEY and CDR2 SVGAGI come from the germline V gene. V lost 2 bases, J lost 0 bases, and 8 bases lay in between. Here the CDR3 reads CASSYVNFSGNTIYF. For the CDR3, the DNA is TGTGCCAGCAGTTACGTTAATTTCTCTGGAAACACCATATATTTT.

J is TRBJ2-3 and V is TRBV10-3; 7 bases are a match to TRBD2. This CDR3 region has 14 residues. Germline loops: CDR1 ENHRY, CDR2 SYGVKD. J gave up 0 bases and V 7 bases, and 4 bases lay outside the gene matches. The CDR3 DNA follows: TGTGCCATCATGGCGGGAGTGAGCACAGATACGCAGTATTTT. Its protein is CAIMAGVSTDTQYF.